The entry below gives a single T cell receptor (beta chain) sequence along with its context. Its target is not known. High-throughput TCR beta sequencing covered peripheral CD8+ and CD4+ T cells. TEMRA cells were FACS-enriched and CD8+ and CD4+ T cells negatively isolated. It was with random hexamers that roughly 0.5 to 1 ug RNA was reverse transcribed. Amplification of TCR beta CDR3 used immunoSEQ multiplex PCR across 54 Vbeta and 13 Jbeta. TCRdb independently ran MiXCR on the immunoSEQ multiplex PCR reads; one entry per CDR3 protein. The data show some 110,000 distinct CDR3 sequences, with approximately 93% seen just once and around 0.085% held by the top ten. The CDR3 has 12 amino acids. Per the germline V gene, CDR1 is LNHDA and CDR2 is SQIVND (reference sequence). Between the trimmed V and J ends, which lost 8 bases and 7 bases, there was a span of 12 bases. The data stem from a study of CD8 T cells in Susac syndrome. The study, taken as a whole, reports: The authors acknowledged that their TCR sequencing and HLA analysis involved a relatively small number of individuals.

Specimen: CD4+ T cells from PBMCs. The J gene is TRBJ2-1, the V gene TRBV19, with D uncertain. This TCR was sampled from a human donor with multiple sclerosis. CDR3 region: CASSPMGNEQFF. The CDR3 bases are TGTGCCAGTTCGCCGATGGGAAATGAGCAGTTCTTC. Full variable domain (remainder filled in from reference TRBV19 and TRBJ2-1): DGGITQSPKYLFRKEGQNVTLSCEQNLNHDAMYWYRQDPGQGLRLIYYSQIVNDFQKGDIAEGYSVSREKKESFPLTVTSAQKNPTAFYLCASSPMGNEQFFGPGTRLTVL.